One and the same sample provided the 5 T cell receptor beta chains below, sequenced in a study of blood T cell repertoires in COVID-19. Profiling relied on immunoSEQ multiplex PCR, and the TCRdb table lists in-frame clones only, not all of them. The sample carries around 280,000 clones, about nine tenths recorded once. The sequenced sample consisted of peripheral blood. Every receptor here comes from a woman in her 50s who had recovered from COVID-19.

The CDR3 DNA reads TGTGCCAGTAGTATGAGGAGAGACAGCTACGAGCAGTACTTC. This codes for CASSMRRDSYEQYF. The chain is built from TRBV19 and TRBJ2-7; D may be TRBD1 (5 bases). Trimming took 3 bases from V and 3 from J, leaving 12 bases between them. CDR3 size: 14 residues. In germline, CDR1 is LNHDA, CDR2 SQIVND (reference sequence).

The DNA for the CDR3 is TGTGCCAGCAGCTTCGAAGAAAGACAGAGCTCCTATAATTCACCCCTCCACTTT. Amino acids: CASSFEERQSSYNSPLHF. The rearrangement links TRBV7-8 to TRBJ1-6; TRBD1 might be the D (5 bases). V lost 3 bases and J 0 bases, leaving 15 bases between the germline ends. The germline gives CDR1 SGHVS, CDR2 FQNEAQ. This CDR3 comprises 18 residues.

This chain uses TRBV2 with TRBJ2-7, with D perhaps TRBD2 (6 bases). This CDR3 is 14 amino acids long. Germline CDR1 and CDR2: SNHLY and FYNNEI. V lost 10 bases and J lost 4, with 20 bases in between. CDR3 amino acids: CATASGQPPYEQYF. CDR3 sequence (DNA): TGTGCCACCGCGAGCGGGCAGCCACCTTACGAGCAGTACTTC. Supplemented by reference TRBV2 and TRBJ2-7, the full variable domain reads EPEVTQTPSHQVTQMGQEVILRCVPISNHLYFYWYRQILGQKVEFLVSFYNNEISEKSEIFDDQFSVERPDGSNFTLKIRSTKLEDSAMYFCATASGQPPYEQYFGPGTRLTVT.

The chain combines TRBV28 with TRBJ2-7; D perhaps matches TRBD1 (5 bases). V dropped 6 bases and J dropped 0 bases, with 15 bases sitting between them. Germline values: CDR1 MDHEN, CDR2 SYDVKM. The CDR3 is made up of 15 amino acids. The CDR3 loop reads CASSIQDRLSYEQYF. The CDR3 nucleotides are TGTGCCAGCAGCATACAGGATCGTCTCTCCTACGAGCAGTACTTC.

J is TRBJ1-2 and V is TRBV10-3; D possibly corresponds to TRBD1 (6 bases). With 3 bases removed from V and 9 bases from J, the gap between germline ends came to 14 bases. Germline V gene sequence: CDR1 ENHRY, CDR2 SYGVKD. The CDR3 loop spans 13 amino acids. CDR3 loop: CAISDQGIFRYTF. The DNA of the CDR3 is TGTGCCATCAGTGATCAGGGGATCTTTCGCTACACCTTC.